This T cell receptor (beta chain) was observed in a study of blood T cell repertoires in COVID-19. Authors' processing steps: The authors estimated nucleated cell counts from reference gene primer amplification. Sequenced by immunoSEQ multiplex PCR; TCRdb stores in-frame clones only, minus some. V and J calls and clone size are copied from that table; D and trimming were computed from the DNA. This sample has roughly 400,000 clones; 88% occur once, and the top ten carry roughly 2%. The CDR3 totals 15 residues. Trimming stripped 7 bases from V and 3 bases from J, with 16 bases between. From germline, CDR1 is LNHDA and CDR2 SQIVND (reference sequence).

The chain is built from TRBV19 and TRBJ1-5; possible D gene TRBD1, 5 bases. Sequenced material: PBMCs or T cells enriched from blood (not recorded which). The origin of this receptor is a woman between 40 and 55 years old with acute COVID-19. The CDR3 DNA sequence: TGTGCCAGTACCCCGTTGGGGGGGTACAATCAGCCCCAGCATTTT. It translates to CASTPLGGYNQPQHF.